The clone carrying this TCR beta chain was seen only once. Its antigen remains unidentified. The ends lost 6 bases at V and 7 bases at J; junction bases unmatched: 4. The CDR3 sequence is 12 residues long. CDR1 and CDR2 (germline): MNHEY, SVGAGI. This sample is drawn from a study of lymphopenia after photon versus proton radiotherapy. Here immunoSEQ multiplex PCR was the method, and the copy in TCRdb shows in-frame clones only, minus some. In the table there are under 75,000 clones, around 92% of which are singletons. General study points: Oligoclonal CD8+ Temra expansion after nadir drove photon patients' diversity drop. Under photons, naive T cells and diversity fell while effector/memory populations rose.

The sample consisted of peripheral blood, taken from a patient treated with photon-based radiotherapy. The TCR originated in a woman aged 40 to 50 with cholangiocarcinoma. The chain combines TRBV6-5 with TRBJ1-1; TRBD1 matches 8 bases. The CDR3 sequence: CASRGTGLEAFF. CDR3 nucleotides: TGTGCCAGCAGGGGGACAGGACTTGAAGCTTTCTTT.